These 13 T cell receptor beta chains came from one sample sequenced in a study of T-cell reconstitution after alpha-beta-depleted transplantation in children. General observations from the study: After one year, T-cell counts and TCRbeta diversity mostly came from new T cells.

Antigens for these TCRs are unknown. Molecular barcoding with unique molecular identifiers was used for the TCRbeta library. TCRdb re-called the PCR reads with MiXCR, one entry per CDR3 protein. Of about 300,000 distinct CDR3 sequences detected, over 7.5% appear once; the ten largest clones hold around 10%. Sequenced material: peripheral blood, taken 360 days after TCRalphabeta/CD19-depleted stem cell transplant. These receptors came from a female patient aged 2 to 10 who had a stem cell transplant for Fanconi anemia, so the T cells may come from the graft donor.

This clonotype was counted only a few times. V and J are TRBV11-1 and TRBJ1-6; 10 nucleotides line up with TRBD1. Germline assignment: CDR1 SGHAT and CDR2 FQDESV (reference sequence). The CDR3 consists of 21 residues. J lost 1 base, V lost 4 bases, and 16 bases had no gene match. Written as DNA, the CDR3 is TGTGCCAGCAGCTCCCTTGGCCCCGATGGACAGGGGGAATCCTATAATTCACCCCTCCACTTT. This encodes CASSSLGPDGQGESYNSPLHF.

The V and J genes are TRBV30 and TRBJ2-7, with 7 positions matching TRBD1. The V gene's germline CDR1 is GTSNPN and CDR2 SVGIG (reference sequence). The CDR3 spans 14 residues. The V and J ends lost 5 bases and 9 bases, in that order; junction bases with no gene match: 16. The CDR3, as DNA: TGTGCCTGGGCCCTTTTGGTCAAGGGGGCCAGGCAGTACTTC. The encoded protein is CAWALLVKGARQYF. Filled out from reference TRBV30 and TRBJ2-7, the complete variable domain reads SQTIHQWPATLVQPVGSPLSLECTVEGTSNPNLYWYRQAAGRGLQLLFYSVGIGQISSEVPQNLSASRPQDRQFILSSKKLLLSDSGFYLCAWALLVKGARQYFGPGTRLTVT.

There are many counts of this clonotype. This chain links TRBV12-3 or TRBV12-4 with TRBJ2-7; 14 nucleotides agree with TRBD2. J was trimmed by 3 bases and V by 6 bases; bases with no gene match: 1. The length of the CDR3 is 14 residues. As DNA, the CDR3 is TGTGCCAGCAGAGGGACTAGCGGGGGCTACGAGCAGTACTTC. Protein product: CASRGTSGGYEQYF.

In its sample, this clonotype was seen a few times. This sequence joins TRBV14 and TRBJ2-1, with D unresolved. V lost 1 base, J lost 4 bases, and 17 bases lay in between. CDR3 size: 17 residues. Germline assignment: CDR1 SGHDN and CDR2 FVKESK. The CDR3 loop reads CASSQGWGTEVYNEQFF. The CDR3 DNA follows: TGTGCCAGCAGCCAAGGCTGGGGAACAGAAGTGTACAATGAGCAGTTCTTC.

This clonotype was observed many times. The rearrangement links TRBV27 to TRBJ1-2; 9 bases are shared with TRBD1. This CDR3 is built from 13 residues. V trimming: 4 bases; J trimming: 6 bases; junction bases outside the gene matches: 3. Germline V gene data show CDR1 as MNHEY and CDR2 as SMNVEV (reference sequence). The CDR3 DNA follows: TGTGCCAGCAGTTCTTACAGGGGGCATGGCTACACCTTC. It is translated as CASSSYRGHGYTF.

This clonotype was detected ten times or more. V and J are TRBV11-2 and TRBJ2-3; 9 bases are a match to TRBD1. V was clipped by 6 bases and J by 5 bases; unmatched bases: 3. Germline values: CDR1 SGHAT, CDR2 FQNNGV. The CDR3 runs to 13 residues. CDR3 region: CASRGQGEDTQYF. Here the CDR3 DNA reads TGTGCCAGCAGGGGACAGGGAGAAGATACGCAGTATTTT.

This clonotype was counted many times. The genes are TRBV15 and TRBJ2-3; maybe TRBD2 (6 bases). The CDR3 consists of 16 residues. With 0 bases removed from V and 2 bases from J, the gap between germline ends came to 12 bases. Germline values: CDR1 LNHNV, CDR2 YYDKDF (reference sequence). DNA for the CDR3: TGTGCCACCAGCAGAGATTGGGCGGGGACCACAGATACGCAGTATTTT. Its protein product is CATSRDWAGTTDTQYF.

J is TRBJ1-3 and V is TRBV2; D is ambiguous. V gave up 7 bases and J gave up 2 bases, with 9 bases separating them. The germline gives CDR1 SNHLY, CDR2 FYNNEI. This CDR3 has 13 amino acids. The CDR3, as DNA: TGTGCCAGCATCCAAGGAACTGGAAACACCATATATTTT. It is translated as CASIQGTGNTIYF.

This clonotype was recorded many times. This chain links TRBV5-1 with TRBJ2-3; TRBD2 matches 8 bases. The CDR3 loop spans 17 amino acids. Germline V gene lookup returns CDR1 SGHRS and CDR2 YFSETQ. Trimming cost V 7 bases and J 0 bases; bases outside gene matches: 13. The CDR3 here is CASAPFVSGVSTDTQYF. The CDR3 DNA is TGCGCCAGCGCCCCGTTTGTTAGCGGGGTTAGCACAGATACGCAGTATTTT.

This clonotype was detected a few times. This chain connects TRBV6-2 or TRBV6-3 to TRBJ2-1; 8 nucleotides align to TRBD2. The CDR3 runs 16 residues. V trimming: 7 bases; J trimming: 7 bases; junction bases outside the gene matches: 15. Germline V gene lookup returns CDR1 MNHEY and CDR2 SVGEGT. CDR3 DNA sequence: TGTGCCAGCACCCTCACGCTAGCGGGTGTCCTTAATGAGCAGTTCTTC. It codes for CASTLTLAGVLNEQFF.

This clonotype was observed many times. The rearrangement uses TRBV7-9 and TRBJ2-7; possibly TRBD2 for D (5 bases). CDR1 and CDR2 from the germline V gene are SEHNR and FQNEAQ (reference sequence). With 5 bases removed from V and 7 bases from J, the gap between germline ends came to 15 bases. CDR3 length: 13 residues. As DNA, the CDR3 is TGTGCCAGCAGCCCCCAGGTCCCGGGGGAGCAGTACGTC. Translating it yields CASSPQVPGEQYV.

This clonotype was seen many times. The rearrangement links TRBV28 to TRBJ1-2; D unclear. The CDR3 consists of 12 residues. The V end was cut by 3 bases, the J end by 4 bases, with 6 bases between. CDR1 MDHEN and CDR2 SYDVKM come from the germline V gene. Here the CDR3 DNA reads TGTGCCAGCAGTTTTAACTCCTATGGCTACACCTTC. Encoded protein: CASSFNSYGYTF.

This clonotype was observed a handful of times. The chain combines TRBV11-2 with TRBJ2-1; D is ambiguous. Between the trimmed V and J ends, which lost 5 bases and 9 bases, there was a span of 11 bases. Per the germline V gene, CDR1 is SGHAT and CDR2 is FQNNGV. This CDR3 spans 12 amino acids. The CDR3 DNA follows: TGTGCCAGCAGCGGTGACTCGGCTGAGCAGTTCTTC. Protein: CASSGDSAEQFF.